This T cell receptor (beta chain) stems from a study of response to subunit inactivated influenza vaccine. The CDR3 has 15 amino acids. Trimming took 4 bases from V and 4 from J; bases not matched to a gene: 5. CDR1 is LGHDT, CDR2 YNNKEL, per germline (reference sequence). This clonotype was found a few times. TCRdb called the RT-PCR reads again in MiXCR, with one record for every CDR3 protein. Of about half a million distinct CDR3 sequences in the sample, approximately 11% were seen once. The chain uses TRBV3-1 and TRBJ1-3, with TRBD1 matching over 9 bases. Sample: PBMCs from blood, taken roughly 45 days after vaccination. The sequence came from a man aged 50-60 years who received an inactivated influenza vaccine. DNA of the CDR3: TGTGCCAGCAGCCTTCGGACAGGGGTAGGAAACACCATATATTTT. Encoded protein: CASSLRTGVGNTIYF.